The clone carrying this T cell receptor beta chain showed up just a few times. Its antigen is undetermined. This specimen comes from a study of cytotoxic CD8 clonotypes in ibrutinib-treated CLL. At the level of the study: Mean yields were about 280,000 productive templates and roughly 94,000 productive rearrangements per sample. Whole-study findings and limits: With treatment, public clonotypes, which were uncommon, either contracted or remained stable. Starting clonality was above that of age-matched healthy donors and tracked circulating CD8+ T-cell counts.

The assay was immunoSEQ multiplex PCR, and TCRdb's table has in-frame clones only and misses some. This table holds more than 200,000 clones, roughly 70% found once. This CDR3 contains 13 residues. Germline V gene sequence: CDR1 KGHSH, CDR2 LQKENI. The germline V and J ends were trimmed by 4 bases and 4 bases, with 10 bases remaining between them. The V and J genes are TRBV18 and TRBJ1-1; TRBD1 might be the D (6 bases). The receptor was isolated from a human donor with chronic lymphocytic leukemia. The material was PBMCs, obtained after 24 months of ibrutinib treatment. CDR3 coding DNA: TGTGCCAGCTCACAGGACAGTCCCACTGAAGCTTTCTTT. It codes for CASSQDSPTEAFF.